Listed below are T cell receptor beta chains from one sample, sequenced in a study of blood T cell repertoires in COVID-19. The protocol was immunoSEQ multiplex PCR, while the TCRdb copy is restricted to in-frame clones and leaves out a portion. The data show a few hundred thousand clones, about 90% seen once. Sequenced: peripheral blood. Source of these receptors: a woman aged 45-60 years who had recovered from COVID-19. Each CDR3 is given with its conserved first and last residue. The order of the fields is V gene, D gene, clone size, J gene, CDR3 length, CDR3 DNA, CDR3 protein. The D gene is left open where the match is weak. A row's size may be missing; if present it is once, few, many or a size class.

v_call: TRBV20-1
d_call: TRBD2
clone_size: NA
j_call: TRBJ2-7
cdr3_length: 13
cdr3_nt: TGCAGTGCTAGTTACAGCGGGAGGCCCGAGCAGTACTTC
cdr3_aa: CSASYSGRPEQYF

v_call: TRBV19
d_call: NA
clone_size: NA
j_call: TRBJ1-3
cdr3_length: 14
cdr3_nt: TGTGCCAGTAACGGGGGTTTCTCTGGAAACACCATATATTTT
cdr3_aa: CASNGGFSGNTIYF

v_call: TRBV28
d_call: NA
clone_size: once
j_call: TRBJ2-1
cdr3_length: 13
cdr3_nt: TGTGCCAGCAGTTCGACTAGTGTCAATGAGCAGTTCTTC
cdr3_aa: CASSSTSVNEQFF

v_call: TRBV7-3
d_call: NA
clone_size: NA
j_call: TRBJ2-5
cdr3_length: 13
cdr3_nt: TGTGCCAGCAGCTTATCTGTATCGGAGACCCAGTACTTC
cdr3_aa: CASSLSVSETQYF

v_call: TRBV7-2
d_call: TRBD2
clone_size: NA
j_call: TRBJ2-1
cdr3_length: 19
cdr3_nt: TGTGCCAGCAGCTTAGGTTCGGGTGGGACTAGCGGGAAAACGGCTGAGCAGTTCTTC
cdr3_aa: CASSLGSGGTSGKTAEQFF

v_call: TRBV30
d_call: NA
clone_size: NA
j_call: TRBJ2-1
cdr3_length: 15
cdr3_nt: TGTGCCTGGAGGGTTACCGGGACTTACGGCAATGAGCAGTTCTTC
cdr3_aa: CAWRVTGTYGNEQFF

v_call: TRBV18
d_call: TRBD1
clone_size: NA
j_call: TRBJ2-1
cdr3_length: 15
cdr3_nt: TGTGCCAGCTCACTTGGACAGGGGACCCTCAATGAGCAGTTCTTC
cdr3_aa: CASSLGQGTLNEQFF

v_call: TRBV14
d_call: NA
clone_size: NA
j_call: TRBJ1-3
cdr3_length: 16
cdr3_nt: TGTGCCAGCAGCCAAGGGGGCAGCCACTCTGGAAACACCATATATTTT
cdr3_aa: CASSQGGSHSGNTIYF

v_call: TRBV7-2
d_call: NA
clone_size: NA
j_call: TRBJ2-7
cdr3_length: 11
cdr3_nt: TGTGCCAGCAGCTCTTACTACGAGCAGTACTTC
cdr3_aa: CASSSYYEQYF

v_call: TRBV21-1
d_call: NA
clone_size: NA
j_call: TRBJ1-2
cdr3_length: 19
cdr3_nt: TGTGCCAGCAGCTCACCGAAACACAGGGGGCTGGGGGCTAACTATGGCTACACCTTC
cdr3_aa: CASSSPKHRGLGANYGYTF

v_call: TRBV2
d_call: NA
clone_size: NA
j_call: TRBJ1-6
cdr3_length: 12
cdr3_nt: TGTGCCAGCAGTGTCCTGGGCTCACCCCTCCACTTT
cdr3_aa: CASSVLGSPLHF

v_call: TRBV19
d_call: NA
clone_size: NA
j_call: TRBJ2-7
cdr3_length: 13
cdr3_nt: TGTGCCAGTGCGTTGGGGAGGACCTACGAGCAGTACTTC
cdr3_aa: CASALGRTYEQYF

v_call: TRBV7-2
d_call: TRBD1
clone_size: few
j_call: TRBJ1-2
cdr3_length: 13
cdr3_nt: TGTGCCAGCAGGTGGACAGGGTTCTATGGCTACACCTTC
cdr3_aa: CASRWTGFYGYTF

v_call: TRBV19
d_call: NA
clone_size: NA
j_call: TRBJ1-1
cdr3_length: 14
cdr3_nt: TGTGCCAGTAGTATGCAGGGCTTGAACACTGAAGCTTTCTTT
cdr3_aa: CASSMQGLNTEAFF

v_call: TRBV5-1
d_call: TRBD2
clone_size: NA
j_call: TRBJ2-7
cdr3_length: 14
cdr3_nt: TGCGCCAGCAGCTTGGGCCTAGCGGGGGGTTTGCAGTACTTC
cdr3_aa: CASSLGLAGGLQYF

v_call: TRBV13
d_call: NA
clone_size: few
j_call: TRBJ1-6
cdr3_length: 13
cdr3_nt: TGTGCCAGTAGGAACCAGGAAATTTCACCCCTCCACTTT
cdr3_aa: CASRNQEISPLHF

v_call: TRBV4-3
d_call: TRBD1
clone_size: NA
j_call: TRBJ2-7
cdr3_length: 14
cdr3_nt: TGCGCCAGCAGCCGGGGGACAGGAACCTACGAGCAGTACTTC
cdr3_aa: CASSRGTGTYEQYF

v_call: TRBV5-1
d_call: TRBD1
clone_size: NA
j_call: TRBJ1-4
cdr3_length: 15
cdr3_nt: TGCGCCAGCAGCTTGGCCGGGACAGGGGGTGAAAAACTGTTTTTT
cdr3_aa: CASSLAGTGGEKLFF

v_call: TRBV11-2
d_call: NA
clone_size: NA
j_call: TRBJ1-1
cdr3_length: 13
cdr3_nt: TGTGCCAGCAGCCCCATCGACACCATTGAAGCTTTCTTT
cdr3_aa: CASSPIDTIEAFF

v_call: TRBV19
d_call: TRBD1
clone_size: NA
j_call: TRBJ2-5
cdr3_length: 15
cdr3_nt: TGTGCCAGTAGACGGACAGGGAAAAACCAAGAGACCCAGTACTTC
cdr3_aa: CASRRTGKNQETQYF

v_call: TRBV18
d_call: TRBD1
clone_size: NA
j_call: TRBJ2-6
cdr3_length: 19
cdr3_nt: TGTGCCAGCTCACCACCGGGACAGTACGTTGCCTCTGGGGCCAACGTCCTGACTTTC
cdr3_aa: CASSPPGQYVASGANVLTF

v_call: TRBV27
d_call: NA
clone_size: NA
j_call: TRBJ1-5
cdr3_length: 15
cdr3_nt: TGTGCCAGCAGTTCCGACAGTTATAGCAATCAGCCCCAGCATTTT
cdr3_aa: CASSSDSYSNQPQHF

v_call: TRBV28
d_call: NA
clone_size: NA
j_call: TRBJ1-5
cdr3_length: 14
cdr3_nt: TGTGCCAGCAGTGGGGGGTCGAGCAATCAGCCCCAGCATTTT
cdr3_aa: CASSGGSSNQPQHF

v_call: TRBV5-5
d_call: NA
clone_size: NA
j_call: TRBJ2-1
cdr3_length: 13
cdr3_nt: TGTGCCAGCAGCACCCGACAGGACAATGAGCAGTTCTTC
cdr3_aa: CASSTRQDNEQFF

v_call: TRBV7-2
d_call: NA
clone_size: NA
j_call: TRBJ1-2
cdr3_length: 12
cdr3_nt: TGTGCCAGCATCGAGGGCTTTTCTGGCTACACCTTC
cdr3_aa: CASIEGFSGYTF

v_call: TRBV18
d_call: TRBD1
clone_size: once
j_call: TRBJ2-7
cdr3_length: 15
cdr3_nt: TGTGCCAGCTCACCACCGGCCGGGACAGAGGGCGAGCAGTACTTC
cdr3_aa: CASSPPAGTEGEQYF

v_call: TRBV9
d_call: TRBD1
clone_size: NA
j_call: TRBJ1-5
cdr3_length: 19
cdr3_nt: TGTGCCAGCAGCAGGCGGTTGACAGGGAAGTTCGCCCGCAATCAGCCCCAGCATTTT
cdr3_aa: CASSRRLTGKFARNQPQHF

v_call: TRBV5-4
d_call: TRBD2
clone_size: NA
j_call: TRBJ2-7
cdr3_length: 16
cdr3_nt: TGTGCCAGCAGCATGGGACTAGCGGGCGACTCCTACGAGCAGTACTTC
cdr3_aa: CASSMGLAGDSYEQYF

v_call: TRBV29-1
d_call: TRBD1
clone_size: once
j_call: TRBJ1-1
cdr3_length: 13
cdr3_nt: TGCAGCGCCCAAGCAACAGGGGCGATTGAAGCTTTCTTT
cdr3_aa: CSAQATGAIEAFF

v_call: TRBV6-1
d_call: TRBD2
clone_size: once
j_call: TRBJ2-1
cdr3_length: 16
cdr3_nt: TGTGCCAGCAGTGACAGACTAGCGGGTGCCTACAATGAGCAGTTCTTC
cdr3_aa: CASSDRLAGAYNEQFF

v_call: TRBV5-1
d_call: TRBD2
clone_size: NA
j_call: TRBJ2-3
cdr3_length: 14
cdr3_nt: TGCGCCAGCAGCTTAGCTAGCGGGAGAGATACGCAGTATTTT
cdr3_aa: CASSLASGRDTQYF

v_call: TRBV5-1
d_call: TRBD2
clone_size: NA
j_call: TRBJ2-7
cdr3_length: 14
cdr3_nt: TGCGCCAGCAGCGTACTAGCGGGAGAGTACGAGCAGTACTTC
cdr3_aa: CASSVLAGEYEQYF

v_call: TRBV20-1
d_call: TRBD1
clone_size: NA
j_call: TRBJ1-6
cdr3_length: 16
cdr3_nt: TGCAGTGCTAGTACAGGGGCGAGCTCCTATAATTCACCCCTCCACTTT
cdr3_aa: CSASTGASSYNSPLHF

v_call: TRBV18
d_call: TRBD2
clone_size: NA
j_call: TRBJ2-1
cdr3_length: 19
cdr3_nt: TGTGCCAGCTCACCACATACTAGCGGGGGGCATAGCTCCTACAATGAGCAGTTCTTC
cdr3_aa: CASSPHTSGGHSSYNEQFF

v_call: TRBV7-2
d_call: TRBD1
clone_size: NA
j_call: TRBJ1-2
cdr3_length: 15
cdr3_nt: TGTGCCACCGTCTTGACAGGGGGCGTTTTCTATGGCTACACCTTC
cdr3_aa: CATVLTGGVFYGYTF

v_call: TRBV6-6
d_call: NA
clone_size: NA
j_call: TRBJ1-1
cdr3_length: 17
cdr3_nt: TGTGCCAGCAGTCCGCCAATGCAGGGCACCATGAACACTGAAGCTTTCTTT
cdr3_aa: CASSPPMQGTMNTEAFF

v_call: TRBV6-2/TRBV6-3
d_call: TRBD1
clone_size: once
j_call: TRBJ1-5
cdr3_length: 13
cdr3_nt: TGTGCCAGCAGTCGGACAGGGCACCAGCCCCAGCATTTT
cdr3_aa: CASSRTGHQPQHF

v_call: TRBV18
d_call: NA
clone_size: NA
j_call: TRBJ1-3
cdr3_length: 17
cdr3_nt: TGTGCCAGCTCACCACAGTTTACAGCCGCCTCTGGAAACACCATATATTTT
cdr3_aa: CASSPQFTAASGNTIYF

v_call: TRBV12-3/TRBV12-4
d_call: NA
clone_size: NA
j_call: TRBJ2-1
cdr3_length: 11
cdr3_nt: TGTGCCAGCAGTTCTTTCAATGAGCAGTTCTTC
cdr3_aa: CASSSFNEQFF

v_call: TRBV3-1/TRBV3-2
d_call: NA
clone_size: NA
j_call: TRBJ1-1
cdr3_length: 14
cdr3_nt: TGTGCCAGCAGCCAAGATTGGCGGGGCAGCGAAGCTTTCTTT
cdr3_aa: CASSQDWRGSEAFF

v_call: TRBV6-2/TRBV6-3
d_call: NA
clone_size: NA
j_call: TRBJ1-2
cdr3_length: 14
cdr3_nt: TGTGCCAGCAGTTACGGTTACGTGGCGGATGGCTACACCTTC
cdr3_aa: CASSYGYVADGYTF

v_call: TRBV30
d_call: NA
clone_size: once
j_call: TRBJ1-1
cdr3_length: 13
cdr3_nt: TGTGCCTGGAGTGTATTTACGGGGACTGAAGCTTTCTTT
cdr3_aa: CAWSVFTGTEAFF

v_call: TRBV28
d_call: TRBD2
clone_size: NA
j_call: TRBJ2-3
cdr3_length: 14
cdr3_nt: TGTGCCAGCACGGGAGGGGCTTACACAGATACGCAGTATTTT
cdr3_aa: CASTGGAYTDTQYF

v_call: TRBV7-2
d_call: NA
clone_size: few
j_call: TRBJ2-1
cdr3_length: 14
cdr3_nt: TGTGCCAGCAGCTTCGAACCGGGAGTTGAAGGCCAGTTCTTC
cdr3_aa: CASSFEPGVEGQFF

v_call: TRBV4-3
d_call: NA
clone_size: NA
j_call: TRBJ2-7
cdr3_length: 15
cdr3_nt: TGCGCCAGCAGCCAAGAAGGCAGGGGAATCGACGAGCAGTACTTC
cdr3_aa: CASSQEGRGIDEQYF

v_call: TRBV30
d_call: NA
clone_size: NA
j_call: TRBJ1-1
cdr3_length: 16
cdr3_nt: TGTGCCTGGAGTGTTCCACAGTTTACGTGGAACACTGAAGCTTTCTTT
cdr3_aa: CAWSVPQFTWNTEAFF

v_call: TRBV7-8
d_call: NA
clone_size: NA
j_call: TRBJ1-4
cdr3_length: 17
cdr3_nt: TGTGCCAGCAGCTTAGGCAGGCCCCCTTTAATTAATGAAAAACTGTTTTTT
cdr3_aa: CASSLGRPPLINEKLFF

v_call: TRBV23-1
d_call: TRBD1
clone_size: NA
j_call: TRBJ1-1
cdr3_length: 17
cdr3_nt: TGCGCCAGCAGTCGGCCGTGGGACAGGGGGCTTAACACTGAAGCTTTCTTT
cdr3_aa: CASSRPWDRGLNTEAFF

v_call: TRBV29-1
d_call: NA
clone_size: NA
j_call: TRBJ2-1
cdr3_length: 14
cdr3_nt: TGCAGCGTCGTTATGGGGGACTTGTACAATGAGCAGTTCTTC
cdr3_aa: CSVVMGDLYNEQFF

v_call: TRBV6-2/TRBV6-3
d_call: NA
clone_size: NA
j_call: TRBJ1-1
cdr3_length: 12
cdr3_nt: TGTGCCAGCAGCCGACAGGATCGGGGAGCTTTCTTT
cdr3_aa: CASSRQDRGAFF

v_call: TRBV19
d_call: TRBD1
clone_size: NA
j_call: TRBJ1-1
cdr3_length: 14
cdr3_nt: TGTGCCAGTAGTATCAGGGGGCTGGGCACTGAAGCTTTCTTT
cdr3_aa: CASSIRGLGTEAFF

v_call: TRBV5-1
d_call: TRBD1
clone_size: NA
j_call: TRBJ1-2
cdr3_length: 15
cdr3_nt: TGCGCCAGCAGCCCGAACCGACAGGGGGACTATGGCTACACCTTC
cdr3_aa: CASSPNRQGDYGYTF

v_call: TRBV2
d_call: NA
clone_size: NA
j_call: TRBJ2-7
cdr3_length: 13
cdr3_nt: TGTGCCAGCAGGTTTTCCCCGTCCTACGAGCAGTACTTC
cdr3_aa: CASRFSPSYEQYF